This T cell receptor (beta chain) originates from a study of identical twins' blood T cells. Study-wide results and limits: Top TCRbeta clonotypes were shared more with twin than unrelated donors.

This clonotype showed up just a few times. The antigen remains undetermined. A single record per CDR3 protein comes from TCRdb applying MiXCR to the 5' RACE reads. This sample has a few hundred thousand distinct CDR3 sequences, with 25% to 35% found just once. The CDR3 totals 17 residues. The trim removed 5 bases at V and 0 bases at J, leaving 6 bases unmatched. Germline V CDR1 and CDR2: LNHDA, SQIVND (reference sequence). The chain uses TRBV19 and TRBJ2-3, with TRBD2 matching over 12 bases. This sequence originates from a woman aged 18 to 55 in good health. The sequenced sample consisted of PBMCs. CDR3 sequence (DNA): TGTGCCAGTAGTTCCCGGACTAGCGGGACAAGCACAGATACGCAGTATTTT. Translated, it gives CASSSRTSGTSTDTQYF.